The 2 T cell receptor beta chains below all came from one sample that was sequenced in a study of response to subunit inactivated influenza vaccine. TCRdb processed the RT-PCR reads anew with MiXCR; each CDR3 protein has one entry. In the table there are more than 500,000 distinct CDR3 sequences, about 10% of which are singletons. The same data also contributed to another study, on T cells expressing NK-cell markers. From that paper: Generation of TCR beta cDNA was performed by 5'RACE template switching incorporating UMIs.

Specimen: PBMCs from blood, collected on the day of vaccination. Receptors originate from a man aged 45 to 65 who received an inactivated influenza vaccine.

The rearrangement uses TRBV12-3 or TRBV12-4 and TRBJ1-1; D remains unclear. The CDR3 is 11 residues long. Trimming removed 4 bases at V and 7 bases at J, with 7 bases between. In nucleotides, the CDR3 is TGTGCCAGCAGTTCCGATCTTGAAGCTTTCTTT. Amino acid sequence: CASSSDLEAFF.

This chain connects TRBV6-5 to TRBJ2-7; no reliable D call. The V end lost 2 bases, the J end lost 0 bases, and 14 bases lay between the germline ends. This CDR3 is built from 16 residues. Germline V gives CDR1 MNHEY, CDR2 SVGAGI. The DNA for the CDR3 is TGTGCCAGCAGTTACACCGGGTCTTTGAGCTCCTACGAGCAGTACTTC. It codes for CASSYTGSLSSYEQYF.